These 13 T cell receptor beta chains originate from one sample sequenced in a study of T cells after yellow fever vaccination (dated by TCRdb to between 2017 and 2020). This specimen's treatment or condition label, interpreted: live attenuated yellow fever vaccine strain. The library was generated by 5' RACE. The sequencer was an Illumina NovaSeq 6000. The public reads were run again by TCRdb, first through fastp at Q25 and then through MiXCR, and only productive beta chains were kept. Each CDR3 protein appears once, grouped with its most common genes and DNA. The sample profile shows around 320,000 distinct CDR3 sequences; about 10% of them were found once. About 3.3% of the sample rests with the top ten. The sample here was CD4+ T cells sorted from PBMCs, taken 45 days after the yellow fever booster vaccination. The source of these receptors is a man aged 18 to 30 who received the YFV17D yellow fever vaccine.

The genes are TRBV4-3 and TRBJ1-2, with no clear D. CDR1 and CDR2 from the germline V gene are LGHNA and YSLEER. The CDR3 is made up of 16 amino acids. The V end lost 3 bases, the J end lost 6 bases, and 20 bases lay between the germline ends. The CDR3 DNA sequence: TGCGCCAGCAGCCAGGGCACGGACCCCCTGACCCATGGCTACACCTTC. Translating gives CASSQGTDPLTHGYTF.

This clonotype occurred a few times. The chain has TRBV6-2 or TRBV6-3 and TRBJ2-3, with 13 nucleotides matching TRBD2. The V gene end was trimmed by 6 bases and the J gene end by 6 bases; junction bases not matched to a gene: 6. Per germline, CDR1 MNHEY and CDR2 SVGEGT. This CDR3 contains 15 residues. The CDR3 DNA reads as TGTGCCAGCAGCCCCGGGACTAGCGGGGTGGATACGCAGTATTTT. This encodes CASSPGTSGVDTQYF.

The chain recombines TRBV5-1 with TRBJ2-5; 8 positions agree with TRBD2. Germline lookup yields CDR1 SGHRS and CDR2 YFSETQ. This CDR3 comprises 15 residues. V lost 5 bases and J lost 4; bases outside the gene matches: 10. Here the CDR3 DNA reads TGCGCCAGCAGTCCCCCCGGGGGGGCCGTAGAGACCCAGTACTTC. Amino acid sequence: CASSPPGGAVETQYF. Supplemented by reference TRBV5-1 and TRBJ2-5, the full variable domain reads KAGVTQTPRYLIKTRGQQVTLSCSPISGHRSVSWYQQTPGQGLQFLFEYFSETQRNKGNFPGRFSGRQFSNSRSEMNVSTLELGDSALYLCASSPPGGAVETQYFGPGTRLLVL.

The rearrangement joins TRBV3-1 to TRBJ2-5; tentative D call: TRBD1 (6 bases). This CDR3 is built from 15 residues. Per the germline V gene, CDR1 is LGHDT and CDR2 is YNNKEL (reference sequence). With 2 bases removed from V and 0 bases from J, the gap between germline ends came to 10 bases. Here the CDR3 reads CASSQRGTHQETQYF. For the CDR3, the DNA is TGTGCCAGCAGCCAAAGAGGGACACACCAAGAGACCCAGTACTTC.

The CDR3 here is CAISASQTNYGYTF. The CDR3 nucleotides read TGTGCCATCAGTGCGTCACAGACTAACTATGGCTACACCTTC. The chain uses TRBV10-3 and TRBJ1-2, with D hard to call. Per germline, CDR1 ENHRY and CDR2 SYGVKD. V was clipped by 4 bases and J by 0 bases, with 9 bases between them. The CDR3 has 14 amino acids.

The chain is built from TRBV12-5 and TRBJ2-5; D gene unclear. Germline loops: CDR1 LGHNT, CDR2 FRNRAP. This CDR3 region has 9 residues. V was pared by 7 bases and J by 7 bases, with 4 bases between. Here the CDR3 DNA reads TGTGCTAGTGAACGGACCCAGTACTTC. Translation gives CASERTQYF.

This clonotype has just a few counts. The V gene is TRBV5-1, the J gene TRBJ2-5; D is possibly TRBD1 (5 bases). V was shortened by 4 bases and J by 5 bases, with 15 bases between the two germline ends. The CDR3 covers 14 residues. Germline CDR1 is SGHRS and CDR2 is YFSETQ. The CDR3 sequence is CASSRGNTAETQYF. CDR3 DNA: TGCGCCAGCAGCAGGGGCAACACGGCGGAGACCCAGTACTTC.

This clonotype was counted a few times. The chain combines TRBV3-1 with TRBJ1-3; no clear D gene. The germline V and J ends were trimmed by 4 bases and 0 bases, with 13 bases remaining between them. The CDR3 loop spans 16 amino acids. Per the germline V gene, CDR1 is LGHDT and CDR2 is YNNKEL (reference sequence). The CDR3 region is CASSPGDTISGNTIYF. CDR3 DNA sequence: TGTGCCAGCAGCCCCGGGGATACCATCTCTGGAAACACCATATATTTT.

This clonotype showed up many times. The CDR3 DNA reads TGCAGTGCTAGTCCCGGGGGGGCTTTCGCGACCCAGTACTTC. Its protein is CSASPGGAFATQYF. The chain employs TRBV20-1 and TRBJ2-5, with 8 positions matching TRBD2. Germline V CDR1 and CDR2: DFQATT, SNEGSKA (reference sequence). The CDR3 loop spans 14 amino acids. V shed 3 bases and J 7 bases; nucleotides not matched to a gene: 10.

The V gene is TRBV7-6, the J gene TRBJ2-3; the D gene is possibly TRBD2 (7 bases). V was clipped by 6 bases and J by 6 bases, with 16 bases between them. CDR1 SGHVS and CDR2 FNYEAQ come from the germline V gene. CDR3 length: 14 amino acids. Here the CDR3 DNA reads TGTGCCAGCAGGAAAGGGGGGGCCAGGGATACGCAGTATTTT. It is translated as CASRKGGARDTQYF. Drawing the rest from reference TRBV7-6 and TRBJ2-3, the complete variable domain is GAGVSQSPRYKVTKRGQDVALRCDPISGHVSLYWYRQALGQGPEFLTYFNYEAQQDKSGLPNDRFSAERPEGSISTLTIQRTEQRDSAMYRCASRKGGARDTQYFGPGTRLTVL.

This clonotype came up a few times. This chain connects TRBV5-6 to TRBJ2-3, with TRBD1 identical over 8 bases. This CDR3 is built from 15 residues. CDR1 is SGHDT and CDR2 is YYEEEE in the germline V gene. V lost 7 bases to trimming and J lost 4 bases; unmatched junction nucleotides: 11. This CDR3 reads CASSSQGAGADTQYF. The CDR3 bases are TGTGCCAGCTCCTCGCAGGGGGCAGGAGCAGATACGCAGTATTTT.

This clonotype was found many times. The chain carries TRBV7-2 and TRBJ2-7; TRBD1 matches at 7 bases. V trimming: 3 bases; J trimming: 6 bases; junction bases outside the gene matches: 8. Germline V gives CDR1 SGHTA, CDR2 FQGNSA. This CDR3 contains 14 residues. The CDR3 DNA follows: TGTGCCAGCAGCTTGGGGACAGAATATGGCGAGCAGTACGTC. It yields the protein CASSLGTEYGEQYV.

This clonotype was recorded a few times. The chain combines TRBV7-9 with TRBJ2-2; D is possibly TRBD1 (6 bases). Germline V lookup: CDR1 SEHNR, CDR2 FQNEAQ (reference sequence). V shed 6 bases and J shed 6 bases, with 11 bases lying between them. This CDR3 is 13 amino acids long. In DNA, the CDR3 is TGTGCCAGCAGTTTGGGACAACCCGGGGAGCTGTTTTTT. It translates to CASSLGQPGELFF.